These 19 T cell receptor beta chains were all obtained from the same sample, sequenced in a study of PD-1 blockade in classical Hodgkin lymphoma. Using immunoSEQ multiplex PCR, the repertoire was profiled, and TCRdb retains in-frame clones only, with some absent. The sample yields under 20,000 clones, more than 75% seen once. Each and every patient relapsed after autologous stem cell transplantation, and patients got differing brentuximab vedotin exposure. Sequencing used peripheral blood mononuclear cells (PBMCs), obtained before the second cycle of nivolumab. The receptors were gathered from a human donor with classical Hodgkin lymphoma.

The gene calls are TRBV14 and TRBJ2-7, with TRBD1 matching 7 bases. Germline V gene sequence: CDR1 SGHDN, CDR2 FVKESK. J was trimmed by 2 bases and V by 0 bases; bases with no gene match: 10. This CDR3 spans 17 amino acids. This CDR3 is CASSQDRYRGDTYEQYF. For the CDR3, the DNA is TGTGCCAGCAGCCAAGATCGGTACAGGGGAGACACCTACGAGCAGTACTTC. Supplemented by reference TRBV14 and TRBJ2-7, the full variable domain reads EAGVTQFPSHSVIEKGQTVTLRCDPISGHDNLYWYRRVMGKEIKFLLHFVKESKQDESGMPNNRFLAERTGGTYSTLKVQPAELEDSGVYFCASSQDRYRGDTYEQYFGPGTRLTVT.

This rearrangement joins TRBV19 to TRBJ1-3; D is uncertain. The CDR3 is 13 amino acids. Germline V gene sequence: CDR1 LNHDA, CDR2 SQIVND (reference sequence). The V end was cut by 6 bases, the J end by 8 bases, with 14 bases between. CDR3 region: CASRDPFLDTIYF. The CDR3 DNA is TGTGCCAGTAGGGATCCATTTTTGGACACCATATATTTT.

The V and J genes are TRBV23-1 and TRBJ2-4, with 8 bases identical to TRBD1. TRBV23-1 is an ORF for which the function is uncertain. The length of the CDR3 is 15 residues. V lost 7 bases to trimming and J lost 1 base; unmatched junction nucleotides: 6. The CDR3 reads CASTLTGGAKNIQYF. The CDR3, as DNA: TGCGCCAGCACACTTACAGGGGGGGCCAAAAACATTCAGTACTTC.

The J gene is TRBJ2-5, the V gene TRBV9, with D perhaps TRBD1 (6 bases). The CDR3 is made up of 14 amino acids. With 4 bases removed from V and 0 bases from J, the gap between germline ends came to 10 bases. Looked up from germline, CDR1 is SGDLS and CDR2 is YYNGEE. CDR3 loop: CASSTQGYQETQYF. CDR3 nucleotides: TGTGCCAGCAGCACCCAGGGGTACCAAGAGACCCAGTACTTC.

The chain couples TRBV13 to TRBJ2-7; D remains ambiguous. Trimming shortened V by 5 bases and J by 0 bases, and 8 bases separated the two germline ends. The germline V gene has CDR1 PRHDT and CDR2 FYEKMQ (reference sequence). This CDR3 is built from 13 residues. The CDR3, as DNA: TGTGCCAGCAGCCCATGGGGCTCCTACGAGCAGTACTTC. Its translation: CASSPWGSYEQYF.

The gene calls are TRBV9 and TRBJ2-6; the D gene is possibly TRBD1 (6 bases). Germline V gene sequence: CDR1 SGDLS, CDR2 YYNGEE. The CDR3 extends over 14 amino acids. The germline V and J ends were trimmed by 5 bases and 4 bases, with 10 bases remaining between them. The CDR3 nucleotides read TGTGCCAGCAGTACAGGGTCGGGGGCCAACGTCCTGACTTTC. It codes for CASSTGSGANVLTF.

The chain uses TRBV5-1 and TRBJ2-3; either TRBD1 or TRBD2 may supply D (5 bases each). Trimming cost V 3 bases and J 1 base, with 6 bases left between them. The CDR3 runs 13 residues. Germline lookup yields CDR1 SGHRS and CDR2 YFSETQ. The CDR3 region has the DNA TGCGCCAGCAGCTCGGGACGCACAGATACGCAGTATTTT. Its protein is CASSSGRTDTQYF. Combining the CDR3 with reference TRBV5-1 and TRBJ2-3 gives the whole variable domain KAGVTQTPRYLIKTRGQQVTLSCSPISGHRSVSWYQQTPGQGLQFLFEYFSETQRNKGNFPGRFSGRQFSNSRSEMNVSTLELGDSALYLCASSSGRTDTQYFGPGTRLTVL.

The rearrangement uses TRBV4-1 and TRBJ2-3; no clear D gene. Germline loops: CDR1 MGHRA, CDR2 YSYEKL. Deletions cut 4 bases from V and 1 base from J, with 9 bases between. This CDR3 is 14 amino acids long. CDR3 region: CASSLSLGTDTQYF. CDR3 DNA sequence: TGCGCCAGCAGCCTGAGCCTCGGCACAGATACGCAGTATTTT.

This clone came up once. The chain has TRBV6-1 and TRBJ1-2; 7 bases match TRBD1. The V gene end was trimmed by 2 bases and the J gene end by 3 bases; junction bases not matched to a gene: 3. The CDR3 spans 14 residues. Germline lookup yields CDR1 MNHNS and CDR2 SASEGT. In nucleotides, the CDR3 is TGTGCCAGCAGTGAACTAGGGGGCTACTATGGCTACACCTTC. Protein: CASSELGGYYGYTF.

This clone has more than one count but fewer than ten. The chain combines TRBV19 with TRBJ2-1, with TRBD2 identical over 8 bases. V trimming: 3 bases; J trimming: 9 bases; junction bases outside the gene matches: 7. The CDR3 consists of 14 residues. Germline V gene sequence: CDR1 LNHDA, CDR2 SQIVND (reference sequence). CDR3 DNA: TGTGCCAGTAGTATTACCGGGGGGGGTGGTGAGCAGTTCTTC. This translates into CASSITGGGGEQFF.

On this clone: Other DNA sequences within the sample encode an identical CDR3. The chain uses TRBV6-4 and TRBJ1-1; maybe TRBD1 (5 bases). The CDR3 covers 14 residues. V lost 6 bases and J lost 0, with 11 bases in between. The V gene's germline CDR1 is MRHNA and CDR2 SNTAGT. The CDR3 spells CASSPGGVNTEAFF. CDR3 sequence (DNA): TGTGCCAGCAGCCCGGGGGGGGTGAACACTGAAGCTTTCTTT.

V and J are TRBV7-9 and TRBJ2-7; a weak D match, TRBD2 (7 bases). Trimming took 4 bases from V and 0 from J, leaving 16 bases between them. CDR3 length: 16 residues. Germline V lookup: CDR1 SEHNR, CDR2 FQNEAQ (reference sequence). This CDR3 is CASSSIGGESSYEQYF. CDR3 nucleotide sequence: TGTGCCAGCAGCTCCATAGGGGGGGAAAGCTCCTACGAGCAGTACTTC.

The J gene is TRBJ2-3, the V gene TRBV7-8; maybe TRBD1 (5 bases). Germline CDR1 is SGHVS and CDR2 is FQNEAQ. Trimming shortened V by 2 bases and J by 0 bases, and 12 bases separated the two germline ends. The CDR3 has 16 amino acids. The CDR3 DNA is TGTGCCAGCAGCTTATGGGGCACTACTAGCACAGATACGCAGTATTTT. Residues: CASSLWGTTSTDTQYF.

Only one count was recorded for this clone. The rearrangement uses TRBV6-1 and TRBJ1-4, with 9 bases lining up with TRBD1. V was clipped by 6 bases and J by 8 bases; unmatched bases: 7. Germline V gives CDR1 MNHNS, CDR2 SASEGT. The CDR3 is 14 residues long. CDR3: CASRKDRGREKLFF. The CDR3 nucleotides read TGTGCCAGCAGGAAGGACAGGGGTCGAGAAAAACTGTTTTTT.

In this sample, this clone turned up once. Mismatch with germline at one junction end may stem from a read error. This chain uses TRBV18 with TRBJ2-7; D is unresolved. The germline V gene has CDR1 KGHSH and CDR2 LQKENI. CDR3 length: 13 amino acids. CDR3 in amino acids: CASSPPLVYEQHF. The CDR3 nucleotides read TGTGCCAGCTCACCACCGTTAGTTTACGAGCAGCACTTC.

The chain combines TRBV11-2 with TRBJ1-1; 7 nucleotides match TRBD1. CDR1 is SGHAT, CDR2 FQNNGV, per germline. The CDR3 extends over 14 amino acids. Trimming removed 4 bases from V and 4 bases from J; junction bases left unmatched: 6. The CDR3 is CASSSYRGGTEAFF. In nucleotides, the CDR3 is TGTGCCAGCAGCTCTTACAGGGGAGGCACTGAAGCTTTCTTT.

The chain joins TRBV4-1 to TRBJ2-7, with D unclear. The length of the CDR3 is 15 residues. V gave up 1 base and J gave up 0 bases, with 10 bases separating them. CDR1 and CDR2 (germline): MGHRA, YSYEKL. CDR3 region: CASSQAVLSSYEQYF. The DNA for the CDR3 is TGCGCCAGCAGCCAAGCAGTTTTGAGCTCCTACGAGCAGTACTTC.

The rearrangement links TRBV21-1 to TRBJ2-7; TRBD2, the table's D call, lacks a check against the DNA. TRBV21-1 is listed as a pseudogene. There are 16 residues in the CDR3. The DNA of the CDR3 is TGTGCCAGCAGCGAGGGAGGTGGCGGGGGGAAGCGGGAGCAGTACTTC. Amino acid sequence: CASSEGGGGGKREQYF.

This clone was recorded only once. This rearrangement joins TRBV28 to TRBJ1-1, with D possibly matching TRBD1 (6 bases). Germline V gene lookup returns CDR1 MDHEN and CDR2 SYDVKM. The CDR3 is 13 residues long. V was pared by 2 bases and J by 4 bases, with 8 bases between. Here the CDR3 DNA reads TGTGCCAGCAGTTTAATAGGGGGCACTGAAGCTTTCTTT. Amino acids: CASSLIGGTEAFF.